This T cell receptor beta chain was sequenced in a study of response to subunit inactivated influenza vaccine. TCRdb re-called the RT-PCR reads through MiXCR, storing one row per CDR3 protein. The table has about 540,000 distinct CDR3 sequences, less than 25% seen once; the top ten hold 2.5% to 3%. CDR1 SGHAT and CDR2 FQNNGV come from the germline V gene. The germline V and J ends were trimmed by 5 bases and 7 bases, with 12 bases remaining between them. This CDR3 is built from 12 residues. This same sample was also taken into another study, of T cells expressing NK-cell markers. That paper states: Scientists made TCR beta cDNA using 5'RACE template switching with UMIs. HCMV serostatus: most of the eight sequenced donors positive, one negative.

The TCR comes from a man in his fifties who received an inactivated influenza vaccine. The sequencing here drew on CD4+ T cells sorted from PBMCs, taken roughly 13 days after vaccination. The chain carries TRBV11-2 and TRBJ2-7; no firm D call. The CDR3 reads CASSPPISEQYF. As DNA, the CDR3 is TGTGCCAGCAGCCCGCCTATATCGGAGCAGTACTTC.